This T cell receptor (beta chain) came from a study of blood T cell repertoires in COVID-19. Study-level background: Nucleic acid was either cDNA or gDNA, and it came from T cells, B-cell-depleted T cells, or PBMCs.

Germline trimming cut 1 base from V and 4 bases from J; bases unmatched to any gene: 6. This CDR3 region has 16 residues. Germline-derived CDR1 and CDR2 are SGDLS and YYNGEE. Per the original methods: Amplification from reference gene primers served as the basis for estimated nucleated cell counts. Profiled with immunoSEQ multiplex PCR; TCRdb holds only in-frame clones, not every one. The V and J calls and clone size were taken over from that table, and D and trimming were inferred from the DNA. The sample has roughly 270,000 clones; 65% to 90% are singletons. The sample consisted of peripheral blood. The sequence derives from a man over 45 with active or convalescent COVID-19. The chain joins TRBV9 to TRBJ2-5; 11 bases are a match to TRBD2. CDR3 in amino acids: CASSVTSGSVGETQYF. The DNA of the CDR3 is TGTGCCAGCAGCGTAACTAGCGGGAGTGTTGGAGAGACCCAGTACTTC. The full variable domain, with the rest looked up from reference TRBV9 and TRBJ2-5, is DSGVTQTPKHLITATGQRVTLRCSPRSGDLSVYWYQQSLDQGLQFLIQYYNGEERAKGNILERFSAQQFPDLHSELNLSSLELGDSALYFCASSVTSGSVGETQYFGPGTRLLVL.